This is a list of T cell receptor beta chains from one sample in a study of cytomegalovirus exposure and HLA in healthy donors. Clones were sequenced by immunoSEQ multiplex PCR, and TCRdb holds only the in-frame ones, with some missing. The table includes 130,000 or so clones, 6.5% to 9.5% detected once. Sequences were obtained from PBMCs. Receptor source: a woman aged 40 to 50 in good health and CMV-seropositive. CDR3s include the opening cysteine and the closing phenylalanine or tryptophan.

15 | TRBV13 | CASSPLAGAKNIQYF
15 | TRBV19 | CASTLDRVGNYGYTF
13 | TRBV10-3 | CAIRAGGTGELFF
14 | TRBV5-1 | CASSSGTVVYGYTF
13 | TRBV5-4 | CASSLVGDSGYTF
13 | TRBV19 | CASSTRLSYEQYF
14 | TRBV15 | CATSRVDRGGEQYF
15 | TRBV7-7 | CASSQLAGSYNEQFF
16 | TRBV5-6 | CASSLGDRGLGNEQFF
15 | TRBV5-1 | CASSLEGGSSYEQYF